Presented here are 21 T cell receptor beta chains from one specimen sequenced in a study of blood T cell repertoires in COVID-19. Profiling relied on immunoSEQ multiplex PCR, and the TCRdb table lists in-frame clones only, not all of them. The data hold approximately 230,000 clones, with approximately 90% observed a single time. What was sequenced was peripheral blood. Receptor source: a young woman with COVID-19, enrolled during active disease.

V and J are TRBV28 and TRBJ2-5; 8 positions match TRBD2. In germline, CDR1 is MDHEN, CDR2 SYDVKM. V was pared by 9 bases and J by 2 bases, with 5 bases of the junction left unmatched. This CDR3 has 13 amino acids. The CDR3 DNA is TGTGCCAGTCTCCTAGCGGGTCAAGAGACCCAGTACTTC. Amino acids: CASLLAGQETQYF.

The CDR3 loop reads CASSRLAPAQSSYNEQFF. The CDR3 bases are TGTGCCAGCAGTCGACTAGCTCCTGCCCAAAGCTCCTACAATGAGCAGTTCTTC. The rearrangement uses TRBV21-1 and TRBJ2-1; TRBD2 is the table's D call and was not checked against the DNA. TRBV21-1 is deemed a pseudogene. The CDR3 has 18 amino acids.

This rearrangement joins TRBV10-1 to TRBJ2-3, with 10 nucleotides matching TRBD2. Trimming removed 5 bases from V and 1 base from J; junction bases left unmatched: 9. The CDR3 consists of 17 residues. Germline V gene sequence: CDR1 WNHNN, CDR2 SYGVQD (reference sequence). CDR3 in DNA: TGCGCCAGCAGTAGGGGGGACCTAGCGGGGGGCACAGATACGCAGTATTTT. Amino acid sequence: CASSRGDLAGGTDTQYF.

For this clone: Sequence at one end of the junction differs from germline and may be a read error. The V gene is TRBV7-2, the J gene TRBJ1-2; possible D gene TRBD1, 5 bases. The germline V gene encodes CDR1 SGHTA and CDR2 FQGNSA. This CDR3 has 14 residues. The CDR3 DNA sequence: TGTGCCAGCAGCTTAGCTGGGCTTAGAGGACAATCAAGTTTC. This gives the protein CASSLAGLRGQSSF.

V and J are TRBV18 and TRBJ2-5; possibly TRBD1 for D (6 bases). The germline CDR1 and CDR2 sequences are KGHSH and LQKENI. Trimming shortened V by 2 bases and J by 5 bases, and 12 bases separated the two germline ends. The CDR3 consists of 14 residues. In DNA, the CDR3 is TGTGCCAGCTCACCATTATCAGGGGCTGAGACCCAGTACTTC. Amino acid sequence: CASSPLSGAETQYF.

CDR3: CASSQGSRIRGEKLFF. The CDR3 bases are TGTGCCAGCAGCCAAGGGTCACGTATCCGAGGAGAAAAACTGTTTTTT. The J gene is TRBJ1-4, the V gene TRBV3-1 (or the pseudogene TRBV3-2); no reliable D call. CDR1 is LGHDT, CDR2 YNNKEL, per germline (reference sequence). This CDR3 has 16 amino acids. V lost 1 base and J 8 bases, leaving 17 bases between the germline ends.

The rearrangement joins TRBV9 to TRBJ1-2, with D unresolved. Germline values: CDR1 SGDLS, CDR2 YYNGEE. V shed 1 base and J shed 2 bases, with 9 bases lying between them. The CDR3 is 14 amino acids. The CDR3 DNA reads TGTGCCAGCAGCGTAAGTTACAGCAACTATGGCTACACCTTC. Translation gives CASSVSYSNYGYTF.

The rearrangement links TRBV30 to TRBJ1-2, with D maybe TRBD1 (6 bases). The V and J ends lost 5 bases and 4 bases respectively, with 11 bases between them. Germline V gene lookup returns CDR1 GTSNPN and CDR2 SVGIG (reference sequence). This CDR3 has 12 residues. In DNA form, the CDR3 reads TGTGCCTGGGGGGGCGCGGGCTATGGCTACACCTTC. As protein: CAWGGAGYGYTF.

The V gene is TRBV19, the J gene TRBJ1-5, with a weak D call TRBD1 (6 bases). This CDR3 has 16 residues. Per germline, CDR1 LNHDA and CDR2 SQIVND (reference sequence). Trimming removed 5 bases from V and 0 bases from J, with 14 bases in between. The CDR3 loop reads CASSQYRTVSNQPQHF. CDR3 sequence (DNA): TGTGCCAGTAGTCAATACCGGACAGTTAGCAATCAGCCCCAGCATTTT. The full variable domain, its missing parts supplied by reference TRBV19 and TRBJ1-5, is DGGITQSPKYLFRKEGQNVTLSCEQNLNHDAMYWYRQDPGQGLRLIYYSQIVNDFQKGDIAEGYSVSREKKESFPLTVTSAQKNPTAFYLCASSQYRTVSNQPQHFGDGTRLSIL.

The chain couples TRBV9 to TRBJ2-7; a possible D gene is TRBD2 (6 bases). The CDR3 contains 12 residues. Looked up from germline, CDR1 is SGDLS and CDR2 is YYNGEE. CDR3 residues: CAQRAGSYEQYV. Here the CDR3 DNA reads TGTGCTCAGCGGGCAGGCTCCTACGAGCAGTACGTC.

The CDR3 reads CATSRRGAGELFF. Here the CDR3 DNA reads TGTGCCACCAGTCGCAGGGGCGCCGGGGAGCTGTTTTTT. This chain uses TRBV24-1 with TRBJ2-2; D is perhaps TRBD1 (6 bases). This CDR3 has 13 amino acids. From germline, CDR1 is KGHDR and CDR2 SFDVKD. V lost 6 bases, J lost 6 bases, and 10 bases lay in between.

The rearrangement joins TRBV4-3 to TRBJ1-3; D is undetermined. V shed 1 base and J shed 0 bases, with 10 bases lying between them. CDR1 is LGHNA and CDR2 is YSLEER in the germline V gene. CDR3 length: 16 amino acids. The CDR3 DNA reads as TGCGCCAGCAGCCAAGCCTCAGGATACTCTGGAAACACCATATATTTT. Translating it yields CASSQASGYSGNTIYF.

The CDR3 coding sequence is TGCAGCGCCCAGGCGTACAATGAGCAGTTCTTC. It is translated as CSAQAYNEQFF. The genes are TRBV29-1 and TRBJ2-1; D not resolved. The CDR3 contains 11 residues. Germline-derived CDR1 and CDR2 are SQVTM and ANQGSEA. Trimming removed 7 bases at V and 4 bases at J, with 8 bases between.

This clone came up once. The CDR3 region has the DNA TGTGCCAGCAGCCAAGATCGGTTTCGGGCAGGGGGATCACCCCTCCACTTT. Translated: CASSQDRFRAGGSPLHF. The chain employs TRBV4-2 and TRBJ1-6; 7 positions agree with TRBD1. The CDR3 loop spans 17 amino acids. Germline V CDR1 and CDR2: LGHNA, YNFKEQ. With V trimmed by 0 bases and J by 10 bases, 12 bases remained unmatched.

The chain employs TRBV5-1 and TRBJ2-6; possibly TRBD2 for D (5 bases). Germline CDR1 reads SGHRS; CDR2 reads YFSETQ. Between the trimmed V and J ends, which lost 4 bases and 0 bases, there was a span of 11 bases. The CDR3 totals 16 residues. CDR3: CASSPGLISGANVLTF. CDR3 DNA: TGCGCCAGCAGCCCTGGACTGATCTCTGGGGCCAACGTCCTGACTTTC.

The J gene is TRBJ2-5, the V gene TRBV28, with 7 bases lining up with TRBD2. The ends lost 4 bases at V and 5 bases at J; junction bases unmatched: 10. CDR3 size: 15 residues. Germline V gene lookup returns CDR1 MDHEN and CDR2 SYDVKM. The CDR3 reads CASSWVLAVQETQYF. The CDR3 nucleotides are TGTGCCAGCAGTTGGGTCCTAGCGGTGCAGGAGACCCAGTACTTC. Together with reference TRBV28 and TRBJ2-5, the CDR3 gives the full variable domain: DVKVTQSSRYLVKRTGEKVFLECVQDMDHENMFWYRQDPGLGLRLIYFSYDVKMKEKGDIPEGYSVSREKKERFSLILESASTNQTSMYLCASSWVLAVQETQYFGPGTRLLVL.

The chain joins TRBV21-1 to TRBJ1-1; the D call in the table, TRBD1, was not verified against the DNA. TRBV21-1 is a known pseudogene. The CDR3 contains 12 residues. The CDR3 nucleotides are TGTGCCAGCAGCAAAAGCCGACAGGGGGCTTTCTTT. This sequence encodes CASSKSRQGAFF.

V is TRBV25-1 and J is TRBJ2-5, with TRBD1 matching 8 bases. CDR1 MGHDK and CDR2 SYGVNS come from the germline V gene. This CDR3 region has 18 residues. Trimming cost V 2 bases and J 5 bases; bases outside gene matches: 16. CDR3 bases: TGTGCCAGCAGTGAAAGGACAGGGAAAGGACAGGGCCGGGAGACCCAGTACTTC. Translating gives CASSERTGKGQGRETQYF.

The chain couples TRBV11-3 to TRBJ1-1; D gene uncertain. V gave up 2 bases and J gave up 4 bases, with 17 bases separating them. Germline-derived CDR1 and CDR2 are SGHNT and YENEEA. The CDR3 has 16 residues. CDR3 loop: CASSLNSLTSTTEAFF. CDR3 in DNA: TGTGCCAGCAGCTTAAATTCTTTGACAAGCACCACTGAAGCTTTCTTT. Full variable domain (remainder filled in from reference TRBV11-3 and TRBJ1-1): EAGVVQSPRYKIIEKKQPVAFWCNPISGHNTLYWYLQNLGQGPELLIRYENEEAVDDSQLPKDRFSAERLKGVDSTLKIQPAELGDSAVYLCASSLNSLTSTTEAFFGQGTRLTVV.

The V gene is TRBV5-6, the J gene TRBJ1-1; TRBD1 aligns across 7 bases. The trim removed 4 bases at V and 4 bases at J, leaving 10 bases unmatched. In germline, CDR1 is SGHDT, CDR2 YYEEEE. There are 15 residues in the CDR3. As DNA, the CDR3 is TGTGCCAGCAGCCCACTGGGCAGGGGGTCCACTGAAGCTTTCTTT. This translates into CASSPLGRGSTEAFF.

The rearrangement links TRBV6-1 to TRBJ2-3; 10 bases are a match to TRBD2. In germline, CDR1 is MNHNS, CDR2 SASEGT. The V gene end was trimmed by 0 bases and the J gene end by 2 bases; junction bases not matched to a gene: 11. This CDR3 is built from 19 residues. The CDR3 sequence is CASSEASSGRFRTTDTQYF. The CDR3 DNA reads TGTGCCAGCAGTGAAGCTTCTAGCGGGAGATTCAGGACCACAGATACGCAGTATTTT.